The next 5 T cell receptor beta chains were all read from a single sample in a study of T-cell reconstitution after alpha-beta-depleted transplantation in children. Unique molecular identifiers were incorporated during preparation of the TCRbeta library. TCRdb used MiXCR to reprocess the PCR reads, holding one entry per CDR3 protein. The profile shows 70,000 to 100,000 distinct CDR3 sequences, 12% of them singletons. The source was PBMCs from the stem cell graft donor, collected from the stem cell graft. These receptors were collected from a human donor who donated a stem cell graft to a child with inherited bone marrow failure.

This clonotype showed up many times. The chain combines TRBV10-3 with TRBJ2-3; a weak D match, TRBD2 (6 bases). The V end lost 5 bases, the J end lost 2 bases, and 8 bases lay between the germline ends. Germline V lookup: CDR1 ENHRY, CDR2 SYGVKD. This CDR3 is built from 13 residues. For the CDR3, the DNA is TGTGCCATCAGTCCTAGCGTCACAGATACGCAGTATTTT. Residues: CAISPSVTDTQYF.

This clonotype was seen ten or more times. J is TRBJ2-1 and V is TRBV20-1; D is undetermined. The CDR3 sequence is 12 residues long. The V end was cut by 0 bases, the J end by 9 bases, with 9 bases between. Per germline, CDR1 DFQATT and CDR2 SNEGSKA (reference sequence). The CDR3 loop is CSARDSVAEQFF. CDR3 bases: TGCAGTGCTAGAGACTCGGTGGCTGAGCAGTTCTTC.

This clonotype showed up many times. V usage is TRBV12-3 or TRBV12-4 and J usage is TRBJ2-3; TRBD2 matches 7 bases. This CDR3 is 15 amino acids long. Trimming cost V 7 bases and J 4 bases; bases outside gene matches: 11. The CDR3 nucleotides read TGTGCCAGCATCCCCGGGGGGACCACAGCAGATACGCAGTATTTT. The encoded protein is CASIPGGTTADTQYF.

This clonotype was seen ten or more times. The chain is built from TRBV5-1 and TRBJ2-2; D is perhaps TRBD1 or TRBD2 (5 bases each). Trimming removed 4 bases from V and 3 bases from J, with 16 bases in between. The CDR3 loop spans 16 amino acids. Germline-derived CDR1 and CDR2 are SGHRS and YFSETQ. The CDR3 here is CASSPISGTYTGELFF. The DNA for the CDR3 is TGCGCCAGCAGCCCTATCTCAGGGACGTACACCGGGGAGCTGTTTTTT.

The rearrangement uses TRBV5-2 and TRBJ2-7; TRBD1 is the table's D call, not checked against the DNA. TRBV5-2 is given as a pseudogene. This CDR3 spans 13 amino acids. CDR3 sequence reads: CARGSGQLYEQYF. CDR3 DNA: TGTGCCAGGGGCTCCGGGCAGCTCTACGAGCAGTACTTC.